These T cell receptor beta chains were read from a single sample in a study of identifying expanded T cells in peripheral blood. The data were produced by immunoSEQ multiplex PCR, yet TCRdb's version contains in-frame clones alone and is incomplete. The table records tens of thousands of clones, approximately 85% of them present only once. Sequences were obtained from blood. These receptor sequences come from a person between 18 and 75 years old in good health. The CDR3 runs from the conserved cysteine through the conserved F or W. A D gene is named only where the DNA matches it firmly. Rows give clone size only sometimes, using once, few, many, or a class for an expanded clone.

TRBJ2-1 - TRBD1 TRBV29-1 TGCAGCGTTGAAGAGCCATTAGTCCCGAGACAGGGAATGCCATCCTACAATGAGCAGTTCTTC CSVEEPLVPRQGMPSYNEQFF
TRBJ1-6 once TRBD1 TRBV2 TGTGCCAGCGACCTGGGACAGTGTTGCAATTCACCCCTCCACTTT CASDLGQCCNSPLHF
TRBJ1-4 - - TRBV4-3 TGCGCCAGCAGCCAGCTCGGACAGTCAGAAAAACTGTTTTTT CASSQLGQSEKLFF
TRBJ1-2 - - TRBV6-5 TGTGCCAGCACCCTCCCCCGGGGACGAGGCTACACCTTC CASTLPRGRGYTF
TRBJ1-1 few - TRBV29-1 TGCAGCGTGGTGAAGGGTGGGGGAGCTTTCTTT CSVVKGGGAFF
TRBJ1-2 - - TRBV28 TGTGCCAGCAGTTTTCTGGGTCATTATGGCTACACCTTC CASSFLGHYGYTF
TRBJ1-1 - - TRBV29-1 TGCAGCGCCAACAGGGTTGGGTTTCGTGAAGCTTTCTTT CSANRVGFREAFF
TRBJ2-5 - - TRBV7-9 TGTGCCAGCAGCTTAATGACCCACGAGACCCAGTACTTC CASSLMTHETQYF
TRBJ1-5 - TRBD1 TRBV7-2 TGTGCCAGCAGCTCCGAGGGGGCAGTTAGCAATCAGCCCCAGCATTTT CASSSEGAVSNQPQHF
TRBJ1-5 - - TRBV7-8 TGTGCCAGCAGCCCAGGTCCTTTATTTAATAGCAATCAGCCCCAGCATTTT CASSPGPLFNSNQPQHF
TRBJ1-1 - TRBD1 TRBV19 TGTGCCAGTAGCCCTATCCCCGGGACAGCTAACACTGAAGCTTTCTTT CASSPIPGTANTEAFF
TRBJ2-7 - TRBD1 TRBV27 TGTGCCAGCAGTCCCGGGACAGGGGGCTACGAGCAGTACTTC CASSPGTGGYEQYF
TRBJ2-2 - TRBD1 TRBV7-3 TGTGCCAGCAGCAAGGGACAGAGTCGGAACACCGGGGAGCTGTTTTTT CASSKGQSRNTGELFF
TRBJ2-7 - - TRBV30 TGTGCCTGGGACGGCCGAATATCCTACGAGCAGTACTTC CAWDGRISYEQYF
TRBJ1-5 few - TRBV15 TGTGCCACCAGCAGGGCTCTTAGCAATCAGCCCCAGCATTTT CATSRALSNQPQHF
TRBJ2-7 few - TRBV5-4 TGTGCCAGCAGCCTTCGGGGGGCAGGGGGCTACGAGCAGTACTTC CASSLRGAGGYEQYF
TRBJ2-1 - TRBD2 TRBV10-1 TGCGCCAGCAGTGAGTCCTTAGCGGGGGGGTACCGGGATGAGCAGTTCTTC CASSESLAGGYRDEQFF
TRBJ1-2 - TRBD1 TRBV4-3 TGCGCCAGCAGCCACAGGACAGGGGCCCCTGGCTACACCTTC CASSHRTGAPGYTF
TRBJ1-1 few - TRBV30 TGTGCCTGGTACAGGAACACTGAAGCTTTCTTT CAWYRNTEAFF
TRBJ2-2 - - TRBV7-3 TGTGCCAGCAGCTCCCGGGGCACCGGGGAGCTGTTTTTT CASSSRGTGELFF
TRBJ2-1 - - TRBV30 TGTGCCTGGAGCAACGGTGGCTCCTACAATGAGCAGTTCTTC CAWSNGGSYNEQFF
TRBJ2-4 - - TRBV19 TGTGCCAGTAGAAGGGGAGGGGGTTCGAACATTCAGTACTTC CASRRGGGSNIQYF
TRBJ2-2 - TRBD1 TRBV5-1 TGCGCCAGCAGCTTAGACAGGGGGAATGCCGGGGAGCTGTTTTTT CASSLDRGNAGELFF
TRBJ2-7 - - TRBV7-9 TGTGCCAGCAGCAAAGGTAGGGGGGGCGAATCCTACGAGCAGTACTTC CASSKGRGGESYEQYF
TRBJ2-1 - - TRBV2 TGTGCCAGCAACGAGGGGGGGTTTCGCTCCTACAATGAGCAGTTCTTC CASNEGGFRSYNEQFF
TRBJ1-6 - - TRBV5-6 TGTGCCAGCAGCCCTCTTGGCGGGACCCGCTATAATTCACCCCGCCACTTT CASSPLGGTRYNSPRHF
TRBJ1-1 - - TRBV5-4 TGTGCCAGCAGCTATAACAGGGATGACACTGAAGCTTTCTTT CASSYNRDDTEAFF
TRBJ2-7 - TRBD2 TRBV11-2 TGTGCCAGCAGCCCGGGGACTAGCGGAACCTACGAGCAGTACTTC CASSPGTSGTYEQYF
TRBJ1-4 - TRBD1 TRBV29-1 TGCAGCGTTGGACAGGGGCCTAATGAAAAACTGTTTTTT CSVGQGPNEKLFF
TRBJ1-1 - - TRBV5-8 TGTGCCAGCAGCACTGGGACGTTGAGAGCTTTCTTT CASSTGTLRAFF
TRBJ2-1 - TRBD2 TRBV4-1 TGCGCCAGCAGCCTCCGATGGGTCCCTAGCGGGAGCTCCTACAATGAGCAGTTCTTC CASSLRWVPSGSSYNEQFF